This entry features one TCR beta chain sequence. Method: immunoSEQ multiplex PCR; TCRdb's copy keeps in-frame clones and lacks some. The sample has 250,000 to 350,000 clones, about nine tenths seen once. Seattle-derived patients entered the study during active infection and were followed longitudinally. The CDR3 extends over 13 amino acids. CDR1 and CDR2 from the germline V gene are SGHTA and FQGNSA. Deletions cut 6 bases from V and 1 base from J, with 9 bases between. The sample originates from a study of blood T cell repertoires in COVID-19. Across the whole study: Both acute and convalescent COVID-19 samples were obtained from the United States, Italy and Spain. T cells, B-cell-depleted T cells, or PBMCs provided the cDNA or gDNA that served as material.

V is TRBV7-2 and J is TRBJ1-1; D remains ambiguous. Material for sequencing was peripheral blood. This receptor was obtained from a woman younger than 45 with COVID-19, enrolled during active disease. The CDR3: CASSSYANTEAFF. Written as DNA, the CDR3 is TGTGCCAGCAGTAGCTACGCGAACACTGAAGCTTTCTTT.